Each of the 20 T cell receptor beta chains below was sequenced from the same sample in a study of T cells after yellow fever vaccination. Via MiXCR, TCRdb re-called the 5' RACE reads, giving one row per CDR3 protein. This table holds about 510,000 distinct CDR3 sequences, 20% to 25% found once. Sample: PBMCs, taken approximately 22 days after the first yellow fever vaccination. These receptors were taken from a man aged 18 to 29 who received the YFV17D yellow fever vaccine.

This sequence joins TRBV20-1 and TRBJ2-7, with D tentatively TRBD1 (6 bases). V was cut by 5 bases and J by 3 bases, with 11 bases left in between. The CDR3 is 12 amino acids. CDR1 DFQATT and CDR2 SNEGSKA come from the germline V gene (reference sequence). This chain's CDR3 is CSAERDIYEQYF. The DNA for the CDR3 is TGCAGTGCTGAAAGGGACATCTACGAGCAGTACTTC.

The V gene is TRBV4-2, the J gene TRBJ1-2; D not certain. The CDR3 contains 16 residues. V shed 0 bases and J shed 3 bases, with 14 bases lying between them. The germline gives CDR1 LGHNA, CDR2 YNFKEQ. The DNA of the CDR3 is TGTGCCAGCAGCCAAGATCCTTTCCGAACGGACTATGGCTACACCTTC. Its translation: CASSQDPFRTDYGYTF.

This sequence joins TRBV3-1 and TRBJ2-7, with a possible D match to TRBD2 (6 bases). With 4 bases removed from V and 3 bases from J, the gap between germline ends came to 13 bases. The V gene's germline CDR1 is LGHDT and CDR2 YNNKEL (reference sequence). CDR3 length: 14 amino acids. CDR3 sequence reads: CASSPGTGIYEQYV. The CDR3 region has the DNA TGTGCCAGCAGCCCGGGGACTGGTATCTACGAGCAGTACGTC.

The genes are TRBV4-1 and TRBJ2-3; 12 bases are shared with TRBD2. Germline V gene data show CDR1 as MGHRA and CDR2 as YSYEKL. Trimming took 4 bases from V and 2 from J; bases not matched to a gene: 7. The CDR3 runs 17 residues. The CDR3 DNA reads TGCGCCAGCAGCCCACGGCTAGCGGGGGGGTACACAGATACGCAGTATTTT. This encodes CASSPRLAGGYTDTQYF.

This clonotype has only a few counts. The rearrangement uses TRBV7-9 and TRBJ2-5, with 12 bases fitting TRBD1. CDR1 and CDR2 (germline): SEHNR, FQNEAQ (reference sequence). The trim removed 2 bases at V and 5 bases at J, leaving 9 bases unmatched. The CDR3 is made up of 17 amino acids. In DNA, the CDR3 is TGTGCCAGCAGCTTAATTGGGGACAGGGGGCAGGCGGAGACCCAGTACTTC. Amino acids: CASSLIGDRGQAETQYF.

This clonotype was observed a handful of times. This chain connects TRBV27 to TRBJ1-6; D is unclear. Looked up from germline, CDR1 is MNHEY and CDR2 is SMNVEV (reference sequence). This CDR3 has 13 amino acids. V dropped 8 bases and J dropped 9 bases, with 14 bases sitting between them. The DNA of the CDR3 is TGTGCCAGCGGTTCAAGGCAGAGTTCACCCCTCCACTTT. Encoded protein: CASGSRQSSPLHF.

On this clonotype itself: A read error may produce the germline difference seen at one junction end. The genes are TRBV9 and TRBJ1-5; D is unresolved. The CDR3 sequence is 15 residues long. Germline loops: CDR1 SGDLS, CDR2 YYNGEE. The CDR3 reads CASSVGGMGNQPQHF. The CDR3 DNA reads as TGTGCCAGCAGTGTAGGCGGGATGGGCAATCAGCCCCAGCATTTT.

CDR3 bases: TGCGCCAGCAGCCAAGTCAGCGGGCTGGAGACCCAGTACTTC. Protein: CASSQVSGLETQYF. The chain recombines TRBV4-1 with TRBJ2-5; the D gene is possibly TRBD2 (6 bases). Trimming pared 1 base from V and 5 bases from J, leaving 11 bases between. Germline loops: CDR1 MGHRA, CDR2 YSYEKL. There are 14 residues in the CDR3.

The chain couples TRBV11-2 to TRBJ2-7; D could derive from TRBD1 or TRBD2 (6 bases each). V shed 5 bases and J shed 2 bases, with 10 bases lying between them. Germline V gene sequence: CDR1 SGHAT, CDR2 FQNNGV. The CDR3 is 13 amino acids. For the CDR3, the DNA is TGTGCCAGCAGCGTTCGGGGGCCCTACGAGCAGTACGTC. This translates into CASSVRGPYEQYV.

The chain is built from TRBV14 and TRBJ1-1, with D possibly TRBD1 on 6 matching bases. Trimming cost V 4 bases and J 5 bases, with 20 bases left between them. This CDR3 spans 16 amino acids. CDR1 is SGHDN and CDR2 is FVKESK in the germline V gene. The CDR3 DNA is TGTGCCAGCAGCCCAATGACGGGGGCGTGGTGGACTGAAGCTTTCTTT. Residues: CASSPMTGAWWTEAFF.

This clonotype has a handful of counts. The V gene is TRBV29-1, the J gene TRBJ2-1, with D possibly being TRBD1 or TRBD2 (7 bases each). V dropped 4 bases and J dropped 3 bases, with 19 bases sitting between them. Germline V CDR1 and CDR2: SQVTM, ANQGSEA. This CDR3 region has 16 residues. DNA for the CDR3: TGCAGCGTTGGGGGCAGGGGGGGTACTAGCTACAATGAGCAGTTCTTC. This encodes CSVGGRGGTSYNEQFF.

The chain combines TRBV4-3 with TRBJ2-2; possible D gene TRBD1, 6 bases. V was clipped by 0 bases and J by 2 bases, with 16 bases between them. Germline V lookup: CDR1 LGHNA, CDR2 YSLEER. This CDR3 has 18 amino acids. CDR3 nucleotides: TGCGCCAGCAGCCAAGAACTCGTCCGGACAGCTAACACCGGGGAGCTGTTTTTT. Translated: CASSQELVRTANTGELFF.

In the case of this clonotype: An end of the junction does not agree with germline; a read error may underlie this. The chain joins TRBV5-1 to TRBJ2-3, with D perhaps matching TRBD1 or TRBD2 (5 bases each). Germline assignment: CDR1 SGHRS and CDR2 YFSETQ. This CDR3 spans 17 amino acids. In DNA, the CDR3 is TGCGCCAGCAGCCTCTCGCCTAGGGGACGGTCCCCAGATAAGCAGTATTTT. Its translation is CASSLSPRGRSPDKQYF.

The chain couples TRBV20-1 to TRBJ1-5, with D possibly being TRBD1 (6 bases). The CDR3 has 15 amino acids. From germline, CDR1 is DFQATT and CDR2 SNEGSKA (reference sequence). V lost 2 bases to trimming and J lost 8 bases, with 19 bases between them. CDR3 region: CSARTLGQSGKPQHF. CDR3 in DNA: TGCAGTGCTAGAACCCTAGGACAGTCTGGGAAGCCCCAGCATTTT.

Only a few counts were recorded for this clonotype. This rearrangement joins TRBV27 to TRBJ2-3, with D perhaps assigned TRBD1 or TRBD2 (5 bases each). V lost 0 bases, J lost 4 bases, and 14 bases lay in between. From germline, CDR1 is MNHEY and CDR2 SMNVEV (reference sequence). The CDR3 covers 16 residues. Here the CDR3 DNA reads TGTGCCAGCAGTTTATCATTAGTGGGGGACGCAGATACGCAGTATTTT. Translated: CASSLSLVGDADTQYF.

The gene calls are TRBV5-1 and TRBJ1-6, with D unclear. The CDR3 loop spans 14 amino acids. Germline values: CDR1 SGHRS, CDR2 YFSETQ. V gave up 0 bases and J gave up 7 bases, with 8 bases separating them. CDR3 region: CASSLEVRNSPLHF. In DNA form, the CDR3 reads TGCGCCAGCAGCTTGGAAGTAAGGAATTCACCCCTCCACTTT. The full variable domain, its missing parts supplied by reference TRBV5-1 and TRBJ1-6, is KAGVTQTPRYLIKTRGQQVTLSCSPISGHRSVSWYQQTPGQGLQFLFEYFSETQRNKGNFPGRFSGRQFSNSRSEMNVSTLELGDSALYLCASSLEVRNSPLHFGNGTRLTVT.

The chain recombines TRBV4-1 with TRBJ2-1; TRBD1 aligns across 8 bases. The CDR3 has 14 amino acids. Per the germline V gene, CDR1 is MGHRA and CDR2 is YSYEKL. The V gene end was trimmed by 1 base and the J gene end by 8 bases; junction bases not matched to a gene: 4. CDR3 amino acids: CASSQGTGRYEQFF. The CDR3 DNA reads as TGCGCCAGCAGCCAAGGGACAGGGAGATATGAGCAGTTCTTC.

Only a few counts were recorded for this clonotype. This sequence joins TRBV20-1 and TRBJ2-3; TRBD1 aligns across 8 bases. CDR1 is DFQATT and CDR2 is SNEGSKA in the germline V gene (reference sequence). Trimming cost V 5 bases and J 3 bases; bases outside gene matches: 7. The CDR3 sequence is 14 residues long. This CDR3 is CSAPNQGATDTQYF. CDR3 in DNA: TGCAGTGCTCCTAATCAGGGGGCAACAGATACGCAGTATTTT.

This clonotype came up a few times. This chain uses TRBV21-1 with TRBJ1-5. TRBV21-1 is a pseudogene locus. The CDR3 extends over 19 amino acids. The CDR3 DNA sequence: TGTGCCAGCAGCAAAGATAGGGCCTCCTTGACTTATAGCAATCAGCCCCAGCATTTT. This translates into CASSKDRASLTYSNQPQHF.

J is TRBJ2-5 and V is TRBV20-1; D may match TRBD1 or TRBD2 (5 bases each). This CDR3 comprises 13 residues. Germline loops: CDR1 DFQATT, CDR2 SNEGSKA (reference sequence). With 0 bases removed from V and 5 bases from J, the gap between germline ends came to 10 bases. In DNA, the CDR3 is TGCAGTGCTAGAGATTGGGGCGGGGAGACCCAGTACTTC. Its protein product is CSARDWGGETQYF.